These 2 T cell receptor beta chains were all obtained from the same sample, sequenced in a study of regulatory T cells in long-lasting Graves disease. Library construction for TCR beta used iRepertoire HTBI primers and Arm-PCR of CDR3 regions. TCRdb called the multiplex PCR reads again in MiXCR, with one record for every CDR3 protein. The sample includes 450,000 to 600,000 distinct CDR3 sequences, roughly 17% of them seen just once. Time point: newly diagnosed GD, antithyroid drugs for less than 3 months. There was RNA extracted from PBMCs, and the TCR library was made from it. These same records also appear under a second study, on T cells in Graves' hyperthyroidism and ophthalmopathy.

The sequenced sample was peripheral blood mononuclear cells (PBMCs), obtained at new diagnosis, from a patient treated with antithyroid drugs. The receptors were gathered from a middle-aged man with Graves disease.

V and J are TRBV20-1 and TRBJ1-1, with TRBD1 matching over 10 bases. The germline CDR1 and CDR2 sequences are DFQATT and SNEGSKA (reference sequence). The length of the CDR3 is 17 residues. V gave up 3 bases and J gave up 0 bases; unmatched junction bases: 10. CDR3 sequence: CSASVPTGGLMNTEAFF. The CDR3 nucleotides are TGCAGTGCTAGTGTTCCGACAGGGGGCCTCATGAACACTGAAGCTTTCTTT.

There are many counts of this clonotype. The chain carries TRBV6-1 and TRBJ2-5, with TRBD1 matching 11 bases. The V gene's germline CDR1 is MNHNS and CDR2 SASEGT. CDR3 length equals 15 residues. J gave up 5 bases and V 5 bases, and 7 bases lay outside the gene matches. CDR3 in amino acids: CASSSGTGGRETQYF. The CDR3 coding sequence is TGTGCCAGCAGTAGTGGGACAGGGGGTAGGGAGACCCAGTACTTC.